This is a list of T cell receptor beta chains from one sample in a study of spatial heterogeneity in lung cancer. TCRdb passed the 5' RACE reads through MiXCR, listing each CDR3 protein once. The sample comprises 7,500 to 10,000 distinct CDR3 sequences, about 8.1% of which are singletons, and roughly a quarter rests with the top ten. Sample: lung tumor tissue, taken at surgery. Receptor source: a male donor with early-stage non-small cell lung cancer. The CDR3 runs from the conserved cysteine through the conserved F or W. A D gene is named only where the DNA matches it firmly. Rows give clone size only sometimes, using once, few, many, or a class for an expanded clone.

clone_size	d_call	v_call	cdr3_length	j_call	cdr3_nt	cdr3_aa
many	-	TRBV20-1	15	TRBJ2-3	TGCAGTGCCCAGAAGGAGGGCTCTAGCACAGATACGCAGTATTTT	CSAQKEGSSTDTQYF
-	-	TRBV15	18	TRBJ1-1	TGTGCCACCAGTAGCCGTATATTGTCGATAGGGAGGAACACTGAAGCTTTCTTT	CATSSRILSIGRNTEAFF
many	-	TRBV24-1	13	TRBJ2-1	TGTGCCACCAGTGAGTCCGGGGGCAATGAGCAGTTCTTC	CATSESGGNEQFF
many	-	TRBV4-1	19	TRBJ2-6	TGCGCCAGCAGCCTTCGAATCGGCCCTGGATTATCTGGGGCCAACGTCCTGACTTTC	CASSLRIGPGLSGANVLTF
-	TRBD1	TRBV20-1	14	TRBJ1-6	TGCAGTGCTAGGTCGGACAGGGGCAATTCACCCCTCCACTTT	CSARSDRGNSPLHF
few	TRBD2	TRBV3-1	15	TRBJ2-2	TGTGCCAGCAGCCCGGGGGGGCCGAACACCGGGGAGCTGTTTTTT	CASSPGGPNTGELFF
few	TRBD1	TRBV3-1	13	TRBJ2-3	TGTGCCAGCAGCCACCTCGACAGGGTGACGCAGTATTTT	CASSHLDRVTQYF
few	TRBD1	TRBV3-1	15	TRBJ2-4	TGTGCCAGCAGCCTTAATTGGGACAGTGAAAACATTCAGTACTTC	CASSLNWDSENIQYF
medium-sized	TRBD1	TRBV12-3/TRBV12-4	16	TRBJ1-2	TGTGCCAGCAGTTTCGGGGGGACAGGGGAGAACTATGGCTACACCTTC	CASSFGGTGENYGYTF
medium-sized	-	TRBV9	15	TRBJ2-6	TGTGCCAGCAGCTCACGGGGGCCTGGGGCCAACGTCCTGACTTTC	CASSSRGPGANVLTF
many	-	TRBV4-1	13	TRBJ1-2	TGCGCCAGCAGCCAAGGGGGGGCCCTTGGCTACACCTTC	CASSQGGALGYTF
many	-	TRBV2	13	TRBJ2-4	TGTGCCAGCAGTGACAGGGTCCAAAACATTCAGTACTTC	CASSDRVQNIQYF
many	TRBD2	TRBV2	19	TRBJ2-2	TGTGCCAGCAGTGAAGTCATGGAGACTAGCGGGCTGTTAGCCGGGGAGCTGTTTTTT	CASSEVMETSGLLAGELFF
few	-	TRBV7-2	13	TRBJ2-7	TGTGCCAGCGAGCCTGACATATCCTACGAGCAGTACTTC	CASEPDISYEQYF
-	-	TRBV9	16	TRBJ2-5	TGTGCCAGCAGCCCCCGAGGGGGGGGGTACCAAGAGACCCAGTACTTC	CASSPRGGGYQETQYF
many	-	TRBV6-5	14	TRBJ1-6	TGTGCCAGCAGTCGGGACGTCGGTGATTCACCCCTCCACTTT	CASSRDVGDSPLHF
medium-sized	TRBD1	TRBV3-1	13	TRBJ1-2	TGTGCCAGCAGCCGGACAGGGGGCGGGGGCTACACCTTC	CASSRTGGGGYTF
few	TRBD1	TRBV27	16	TRBJ2-6	TGTGCCAGCAGTCCTCGGACAGGGTCCGGGGCCAACGTCCTGACTTTC	CASSPRTGSGANVLTF
few	-	TRBV28	14	TRBJ2-7	TGTGCCAGCAGTTTGGGTCAATCACCCTACGAGCAGTACTTC	CASSLGQSPYEQYF
medium-sized	-	TRBV27	14	TRBJ2-2	TGTGCCAGCAGTCCCTGGGACTCCACCGGGGAGCTGTTTTTT	CASSPWDSTGELFF
-	TRBD2	TRBV28	17	TRBJ2-3	TGTGCCAGCAGTATGTTAGCGGGAGGGCGGGACACAGATACGCAGTATTTT	CASSMLAGGRDTDTQYF
-	TRBD2	TRBV20-1	19	TRBJ2-3	TGCAGTCACTGGGGACGTGGACTAGCGGGAGTAATCAGCACAGATACGCAGTATTTT	CSHWGRGLAGVISTDTQYF